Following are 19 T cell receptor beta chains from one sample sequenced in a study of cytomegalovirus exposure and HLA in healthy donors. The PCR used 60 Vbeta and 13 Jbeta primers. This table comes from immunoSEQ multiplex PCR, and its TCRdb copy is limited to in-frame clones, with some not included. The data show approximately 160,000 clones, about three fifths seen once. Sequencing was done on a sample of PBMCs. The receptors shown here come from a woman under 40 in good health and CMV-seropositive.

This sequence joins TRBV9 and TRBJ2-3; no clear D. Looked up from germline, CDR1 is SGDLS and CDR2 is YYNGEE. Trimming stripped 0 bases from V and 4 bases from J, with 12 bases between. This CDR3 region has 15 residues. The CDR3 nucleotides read TGTGCCAGCAGCGTAGATATCCGAGTCGCAGATACGCAGTATTTT. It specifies CASSVDIRVADTQYF.

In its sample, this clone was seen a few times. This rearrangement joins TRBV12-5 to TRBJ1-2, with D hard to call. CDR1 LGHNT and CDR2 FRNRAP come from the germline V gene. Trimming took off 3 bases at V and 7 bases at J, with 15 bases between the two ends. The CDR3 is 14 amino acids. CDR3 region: CASGLDWGGFGYTF. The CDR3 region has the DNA TGTGCTAGTGGTTTAGATTGGGGAGGATTTGGCTACACCTTC.

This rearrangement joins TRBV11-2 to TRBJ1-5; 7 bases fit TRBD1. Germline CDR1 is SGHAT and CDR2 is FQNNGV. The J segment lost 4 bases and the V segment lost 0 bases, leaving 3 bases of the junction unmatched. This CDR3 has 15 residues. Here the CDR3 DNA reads TGTGCCAGCAGCTTAGACATACAGGGGAATCAGCCCCAGCATTTT. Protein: CASSLDIQGNQPQHF.

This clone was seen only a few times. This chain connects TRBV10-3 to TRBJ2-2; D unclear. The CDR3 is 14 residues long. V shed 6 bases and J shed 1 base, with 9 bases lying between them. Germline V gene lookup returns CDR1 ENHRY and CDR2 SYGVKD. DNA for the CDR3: TGTGCCATCAGGGTGCTAGGGAACACCGGGGAGCTGTTTTTT. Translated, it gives CAIRVLGNTGELFF.

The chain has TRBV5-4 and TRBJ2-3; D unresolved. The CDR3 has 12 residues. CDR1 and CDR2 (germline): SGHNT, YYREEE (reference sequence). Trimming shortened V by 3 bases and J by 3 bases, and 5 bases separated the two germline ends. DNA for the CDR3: TGTGCCAGCAGCTCTAAAACAGATACGCAGTATTTT. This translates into CASSSKTDTQYF.

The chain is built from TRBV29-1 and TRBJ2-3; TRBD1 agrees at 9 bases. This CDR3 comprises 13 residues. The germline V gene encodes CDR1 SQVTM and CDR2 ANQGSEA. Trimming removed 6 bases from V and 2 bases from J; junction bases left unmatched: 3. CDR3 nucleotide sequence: TGCAGCGTCGGGACAGGGTCCACAGATACGCAGTATTTT. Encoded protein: CSVGTGSTDTQYF.

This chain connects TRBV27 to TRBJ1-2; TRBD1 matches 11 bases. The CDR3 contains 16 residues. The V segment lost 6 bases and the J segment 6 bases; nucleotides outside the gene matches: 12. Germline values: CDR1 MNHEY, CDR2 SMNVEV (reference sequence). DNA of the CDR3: TGTGCCAGCAGACTATGGACAGGGGGCGCTTGGAATGGCTACACCTTC. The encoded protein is CASRLWTGGAWNGYTF.

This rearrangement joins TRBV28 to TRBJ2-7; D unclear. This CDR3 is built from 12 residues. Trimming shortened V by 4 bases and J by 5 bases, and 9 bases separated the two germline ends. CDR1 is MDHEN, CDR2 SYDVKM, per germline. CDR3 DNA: TGTGCCAGCAGTTCCAGCGCCGACGAGCAGTACTTC. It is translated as CASSSSADEQYF.

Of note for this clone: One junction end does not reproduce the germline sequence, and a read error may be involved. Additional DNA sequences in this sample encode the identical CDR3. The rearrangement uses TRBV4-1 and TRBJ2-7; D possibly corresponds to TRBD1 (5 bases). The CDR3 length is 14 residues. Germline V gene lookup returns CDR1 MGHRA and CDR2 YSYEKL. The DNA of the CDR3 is TGCGCTAGCAGCCAAGATGACAGCCGCTACGAGCAGTACTTC. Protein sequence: CASSQDDSRYEQYF.

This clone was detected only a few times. The CDR3 sequence: CASSSSTDTQYF. The CDR3 region has the DNA TGTGCCAGCAGCTCGAGCACAGATACGCAGTATTTT. The rearrangement joins TRBV5-4 to TRBJ2-3, with D unclear. The CDR3 is made up of 12 amino acids. V was shortened by 3 bases and J by 0 bases, with 2 bases between the two germline ends. Germline V lookup: CDR1 SGHNT, CDR2 YYREEE (reference sequence).

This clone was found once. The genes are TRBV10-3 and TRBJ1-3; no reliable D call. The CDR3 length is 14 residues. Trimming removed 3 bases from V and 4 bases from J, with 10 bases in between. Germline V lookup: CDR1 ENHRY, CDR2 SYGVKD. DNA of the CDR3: TGTGCCATCAGTGATGGGAGCGGCGGAAACACCATATATTTT. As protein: CAISDGSGGNTIYF.

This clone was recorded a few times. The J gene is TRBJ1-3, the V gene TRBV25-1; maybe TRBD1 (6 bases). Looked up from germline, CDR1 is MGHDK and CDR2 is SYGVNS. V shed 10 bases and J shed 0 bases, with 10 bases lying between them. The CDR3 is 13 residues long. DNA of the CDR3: TGTGCCACTACAGGGACCTCTGGAAACACCATATATTTT. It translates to CATTGTSGNTIYF.

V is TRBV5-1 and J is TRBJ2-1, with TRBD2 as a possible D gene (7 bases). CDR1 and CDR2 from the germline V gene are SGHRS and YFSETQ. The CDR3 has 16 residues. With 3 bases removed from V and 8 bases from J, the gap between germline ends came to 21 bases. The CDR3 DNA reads TGCGCCAGCAGCTCTCAGGGCAGGGGAGGGGCGGATGAGCAGTTCTTC. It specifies CASSSQGRGGADEQFF.

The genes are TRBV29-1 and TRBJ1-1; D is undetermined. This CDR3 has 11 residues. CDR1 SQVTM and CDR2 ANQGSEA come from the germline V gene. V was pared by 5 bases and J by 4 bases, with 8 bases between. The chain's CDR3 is CSVYTGTEAFF. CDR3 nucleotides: TGCAGCGTTTATACGGGCACTGAAGCTTTCTTT.

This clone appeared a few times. Here the CDR3 DNA reads TGTGCCAGCAGTTACTCGCTATATAGCAATCAGCCCCAGCATTTT. The encoded protein is CASSYSLYSNQPQHF. This rearrangement joins TRBV6-5 to TRBJ1-5; D uncertain. Trimming took 0 bases from V and 0 from J, leaving 6 bases between them. Germline values: CDR1 MNHEY, CDR2 SVGAGI. The CDR3 is 15 amino acids.

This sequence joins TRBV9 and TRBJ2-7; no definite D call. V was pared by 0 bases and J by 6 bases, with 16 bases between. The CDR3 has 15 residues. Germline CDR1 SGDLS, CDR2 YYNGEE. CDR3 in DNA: TGTGCCAGCAGCGTAGCTGGGCTTATCGAAGCCGAGCAGTACTTC. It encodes CASSVAGLIEAEQYF.

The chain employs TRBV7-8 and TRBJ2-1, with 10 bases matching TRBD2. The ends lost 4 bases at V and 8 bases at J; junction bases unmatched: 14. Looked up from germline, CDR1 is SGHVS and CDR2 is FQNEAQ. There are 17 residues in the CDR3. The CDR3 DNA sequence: TGTGCCAGCAGCTACCGGCCTGGCAGCGGGAGGGCGTATGAGCAGTTCTTC. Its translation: CASSYRPGSGRAYEQFF.

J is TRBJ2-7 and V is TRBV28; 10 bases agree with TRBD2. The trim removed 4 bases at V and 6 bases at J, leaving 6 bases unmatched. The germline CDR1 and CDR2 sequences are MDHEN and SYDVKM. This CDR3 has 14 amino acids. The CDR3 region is CASSSTSGTTEQYF. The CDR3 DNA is TGTGCCAGCAGTTCAACTAGCGGGACGACCGAGCAGTACTTC.

The CDR3 reads CASSGEKGEYRDEQFF. The CDR3 coding sequence is TGTGCCAGCAGTGGAGAAAAAGGGGAATACAGGGATGAGCAGTTCTTC. The chain carries TRBV6-1 and TRBJ2-1; D may be TRBD1 (6 bases). V shed 4 bases and J shed 8 bases, with 21 bases lying between them. The CDR3 runs 16 residues. Germline V gene lookup returns CDR1 MNHNS and CDR2 SASEGT.